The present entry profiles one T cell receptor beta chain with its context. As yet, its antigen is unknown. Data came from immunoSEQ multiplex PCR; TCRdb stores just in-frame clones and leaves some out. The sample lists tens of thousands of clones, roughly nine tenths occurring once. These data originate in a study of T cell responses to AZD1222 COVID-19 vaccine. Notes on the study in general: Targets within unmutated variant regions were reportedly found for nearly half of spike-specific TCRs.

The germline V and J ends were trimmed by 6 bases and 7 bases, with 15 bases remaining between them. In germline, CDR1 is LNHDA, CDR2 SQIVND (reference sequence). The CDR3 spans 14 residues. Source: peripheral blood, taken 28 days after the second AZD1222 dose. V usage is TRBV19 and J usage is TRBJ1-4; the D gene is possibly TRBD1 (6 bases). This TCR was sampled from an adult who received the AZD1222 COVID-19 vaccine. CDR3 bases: TGTGCCAGTAGGAGTCAGGGGAGCGGTGAAAAACTGTTTTTT. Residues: CASRSQGSGEKLFF.